This T cell receptor beta chain was sequenced during a study of T cells in Graves' hyperthyroidism and ophthalmopathy. Study-wide points: The majority of expanded thyroid clonotypes above 0.001 also appeared in blood.

V shed 2 bases and J 8 bases; nucleotides not matched to a gene: 8. Per the germline V gene, CDR1 is SGHAT and CDR2 is FQNNGV. The CDR3 extends over 15 amino acids. Out of about 10 ml of fresh peripheral blood came the PBMCs. TCR beta CDR3 sequences were amplified from RNA transcripts. First-round RT-PCR of the TCR CDR3 relied on the HTBI primer set. TCRdb redid the calling of the multiplex PCR reads with MiXCR, one entry per CDR3 protein. The table shows about 380,000 distinct CDR3 sequences, with under 20% occurring only once. This clonotype has more than one count but fewer than ten. Its antigen is not identified.

The sequence derives from a man younger than 35 with Graves' ophthalmopathy. Source material: blood. V gene TRBV11-2 combines with J gene TRBJ2-1, with 8 bases that match TRBD2. The CDR3 coding sequence is TGTGCCAGCAGCTTACCCCCCCGGGGGGGCTATGAGCAGTTCTTC. Its translation is CASSLPPRGGYEQFF.